The source of this T cell receptor beta chain is a study of blood T cell dynamics during melanoma immunotherapy. Study in general: Metastatic melanoma patients received first-line pembrolizumab or nivolumab plus ipilimumab.

Stated time point: pre-treatment baseline. Every bulk PBMC sample received the same 350 ng of DNA. The assay was immunoSEQ multiplex PCR, and TCRdb's table has in-frame clones only and misses some. The data contain 5,900 or so clones, 88% of them singletons. This clone was observed once. Source: blood, taken from a patient treated with checkpoint blockade. The TCR was taken from a human donor with melanoma.

The CDR3 bases are TGTGCCAGCAGCTTAGTGTCAGGGGGCACCGGGGAGCTGTTTTTT. Translation gives CASSLVSGGTGELFF. J is TRBJ2-2 and V is TRBV7-2, with 7 bases matching TRBD1. The junction had 3 bases not matched to a gene; V was cut back by 1 base and J by 4 bases. Germline V gene data show CDR1 as SGHTA and CDR2 as FQGNSA. The CDR3 runs 15 residues.